These T cell receptor beta chains were read from a single sample in a study of T cell responses to AZD1222 COVID-19 vaccine. Data came from immunoSEQ multiplex PCR; TCRdb stores just in-frame clones and leaves some out. The data contain tens of thousands of clones, about 85% of them singletons. The sample was peripheral blood, taken on day 0 of AZD1222 vaccination. These receptors all stem from an adult in good health. CDR3s include the opening cysteine and the closing phenylalanine or tryptophan. Fields, in order: D gene, J gene, clone size, V gene, CDR3 DNA, CDR3 protein. A D gene is named only where the DNA matches it firmly. Clone size is stated in some rows and not others, as once, few, many or a class when expanded.

d_gene: .; j_gene: TRBJ1-5; abundance: .; v_gene: TRBV5-4; CDR3nt: TGTGCCAGCAGCAACGGAGGGACAAGGGTAAATCAGCCCCAGCATTTT; CDR3aa: CASSNGGTRVNQPQHF
d_gene: TRBD1; j_gene: TRBJ2-7; abundance: once; v_gene: TRBV11-2; CDR3nt: TGTGCCAGCAGTTTTTCCGGACAGGGGGTTGGAGAGCAGTACTTC; CDR3aa: CASSFSGQGVGEQYF
d_gene: .; j_gene: TRBJ1-4; abundance: .; v_gene: TRBV30; CDR3nt: TGTGCCTGGAGTGTAAATCGTGATCTTAATGAAAAACTGTTTTTT; CDR3aa: CAWSVNRDLNEKLFF
d_gene: .; j_gene: TRBJ1-2; abundance: few; v_gene: TRBV3-1/TRBV3-2; CDR3nt: TGTGCCAGCAGCCAAGGAGGGGTCCGTGACTATGGCTACACCTTC; CDR3aa: CASSQGGVRDYGYTF
d_gene: .; j_gene: TRBJ1-6; abundance: once; v_gene: TRBV12-3/TRBV12-4; CDR3nt: TGTGCCAGCAGCTCCGATTACAATTCACCCCTCCACTTT; CDR3aa: CASSSDYNSPLHF
d_gene: .; j_gene: TRBJ2-3; abundance: once; v_gene: TRBV6-2/TRBV6-3; CDR3nt: TGTGCCAGCAGTTACCCTTCGGCAGATACGCAGTATTTT; CDR3aa: CASSYPSADTQYF
d_gene: .; j_gene: TRBJ2-6; abundance: .; v_gene: TRBV6-5; CDR3nt: TGTGCCAGCAGTTACTCGTCGAGAAACGGCGTCCTGACTTTC; CDR3aa: CASSYSSRNGVLTF
d_gene: .; j_gene: TRBJ2-5; abundance: .; v_gene: TRBV7-3; CDR3nt: TGTGCCAGCAGCCTAAACCCTGAAGAGACCCAGTACTTC; CDR3aa: CASSLNPEETQYF
d_gene: .; j_gene: TRBJ2-3; abundance: few; v_gene: TRBV7-9; CDR3nt: TGTGCCAGCAGCTTAGAACGAAATACGCAGTATTTT; CDR3aa: CASSLERNTQYF
d_gene: .; j_gene: TRBJ1-2; abundance: few; v_gene: TRBV14; CDR3nt: TGTGCCAGCAGCCTCTCAATCGGCCGGGGCTACACCTTC; CDR3aa: CASSLSIGRGYTF
d_gene: .; j_gene: TRBJ1-6; abundance: .; v_gene: TRBV2; CDR3nt: TGTGCCAGCAGCGGAATGTCACCCCTCCACTTT; CDR3aa: CASSGMSPLHF
d_gene: .; j_gene: TRBJ1-1; abundance: once; v_gene: TRBV7-8; CDR3nt: TGTGCCAGCAGCTTAGGTACGCCCTGGGAATCTTTCTTT; CDR3aa: CASSLGTPWESFF
d_gene: TRBD1; j_gene: TRBJ1-6; abundance: .; v_gene: TRBV12-5; CDR3nt: TGTGCTAGTGGTCTACAACGGACAGGGGTTTCACCCCTCCACTTT; CDR3aa: CASGLQRTGVSPLHF
d_gene: TRBD1; j_gene: TRBJ1-1; abundance: .; v_gene: TRBV3-1/TRBV3-2; CDR3nt: TGTGCCAGCAGCCAAATTCCGGGACAGGGGAACACTGAAGCTTTCTTT; CDR3aa: CASSQIPGQGNTEAFF
d_gene: .; j_gene: TRBJ2-5; abundance: .; v_gene: TRBV20-1; CDR3nt: TGCAGTGCTAGTCGGCAAGAGACCCAGTACTTC; CDR3aa: CSASRQETQYF
d_gene: .; j_gene: TRBJ1-5; abundance: .; v_gene: TRBV19; CDR3nt: TGTGCCAGTACCTCGGGCCCCCGGGGGCAGCCCCAGCATTTT; CDR3aa: CASTSGPRGQPQHF
d_gene: .; j_gene: TRBJ1-5; abundance: .; v_gene: TRBV7-6; CDR3nt: TGTGCCAGCAGCTTAGGCAGCGGGGTGGGTCAGCCCCAGCATTTT; CDR3aa: CASSLGSGVGQPQHF
d_gene: .; j_gene: TRBJ1-1; abundance: .; v_gene: TRBV7-9; CDR3nt: TGTGCCAGCAGCCCCCGAGGAATGGGGGAGAACACTGAAGCTTTCTTT; CDR3aa: CASSPRGMGENTEAFF
d_gene: .; j_gene: TRBJ2-7; abundance: .; v_gene: TRBV2; CDR3nt: TGTGCCAGCAATGGGCAGGGAGCTTTCTACGAGCAGTACTTC; CDR3aa: CASNGQGAFYEQYF
d_gene: .; j_gene: TRBJ2-2; abundance: .; v_gene: TRBV10-2; CDR3nt: TGCGCCAGCAGGTACACAGGACAATCGAACACCGGGGAGCTGTTTTTT; CDR3aa: CASRYTGQSNTGELFF
d_gene: TRBD1; j_gene: TRBJ1-1; abundance: few; v_gene: TRBV6-4; CDR3nt: TGTGCCAGCAGTGACCTTTTCAGGACAGGGAGACTGAACACTGAAGCTTTCTTT; CDR3aa: CASSDLFRTGRLNTEAFF
d_gene: .; j_gene: TRBJ2-3; abundance: .; v_gene: TRBV27; CDR3nt: TGTGCCAGCCGGGACCTTAGCACAGATACGCAGTATTTT; CDR3aa: CASRDLSTDTQYF
d_gene: .; j_gene: TRBJ1-5; abundance: .; v_gene: TRBV15; CDR3nt: TGTGCCACCAGCAGCTTACACCAGCCCCAGCATTTT; CDR3aa: CATSSLHQPQHF
d_gene: .; j_gene: TRBJ1-2; abundance: .; v_gene: TRBV6-5; CDR3nt: TGTGCCAGCACGCAGGGCTATGGCTACACCTTC; CDR3aa: CASTQGYGYTF
d_gene: .; j_gene: TRBJ1-4; abundance: .; v_gene: TRBV3-1/TRBV3-2; CDR3nt: TGTGCCAGCAGCCGCGGGGAGACCGCAACTAATGAAAAACTGTTTTTT; CDR3aa: CASSRGETATNEKLFF
d_gene: .; j_gene: TRBJ1-1; abundance: .; v_gene: TRBV10-3; CDR3nt: TGTGCCATCAGTGGCCGGGACCCGAACACTGAAGCTTTCTTT; CDR3aa: CAISGRDPNTEAFF
d_gene: .; j_gene: TRBJ1-3; abundance: .; v_gene: TRBV27; CDR3nt: TGTGCCAGCGGGGGCTCGAGCTCTGGAAACACCATATATTTT; CDR3aa: CASGGSSSGNTIYF
d_gene: .; j_gene: TRBJ2-3; abundance: once; v_gene: TRBV5-1; CDR3nt: TGCGCCAGCAGCCAAGGGGACTCCACAGATACGCAGTATTTT; CDR3aa: CASSQGDSTDTQYF
d_gene: .; j_gene: TRBJ1-1; abundance: few; v_gene: TRBV28; CDR3nt: TGTGCCAGCAGTTACTGGGCCTTCGGACAAACGAACACTGAAGCTTTCTTT; CDR3aa: CASSYWAFGQTNTEAFF
d_gene: .; j_gene: TRBJ1-4; abundance: .; v_gene: TRBV6-5; CDR3nt: TGTGCCAGCAGTACCCAGGGAGGTTCAGAAAAACTGTTTTTT; CDR3aa: CASSTQGGSEKLFF
d_gene: .; j_gene: TRBJ1-1; abundance: .; v_gene: TRBV9; CDR3nt: TGTGCCAGCAGCGTAGCAACAATGAACACTGAAGCTTTCTTT; CDR3aa: CASSVATMNTEAFF
d_gene: TRBD1; j_gene: TRBJ1-3; abundance: .; v_gene: TRBV9; CDR3nt: TGTGCCAGCAGCCCTCGGGGGACAGGGGGCCGACTTTCTGGAAACACCATATATTTT; CDR3aa: CASSPRGTGGRLSGNTIYF
d_gene: .; j_gene: TRBJ2-2; abundance: .; v_gene: TRBV4-1; CDR3nt: TGCGCCAGCAGCCCCTCGGGTTTGAACGGGGAGCTGTTTTTT; CDR3aa: CASSPSGLNGELFF
d_gene: .; j_gene: TRBJ2-1; abundance: .; v_gene: TRBV5-1; CDR3nt: TGCGCCAGCAGCTTGGGTCGCTCGCTGGGGGGCAGGTTCTTC; CDR3aa: CASSLGRSLGGRFF
d_gene: .; j_gene: TRBJ1-4; abundance: .; v_gene: TRBV28; CDR3nt: TGTGCCAGCAGTTTCAGAGGGGATGAAAAACTGTTTTTT; CDR3aa: CASSFRGDEKLFF
d_gene: .; j_gene: TRBJ1-6; abundance: .; v_gene: TRBV4-1; CDR3nt: TGCGCCAGCAGCCAAGAAGAGGGGAGGGATTCACCCCTCCACTTT; CDR3aa: CASSQEEGRDSPLHF
d_gene: .; j_gene: TRBJ1-6; abundance: .; v_gene: TRBV10-1; CDR3nt: TGCGCCAGCAGTCGGGGCGGGTTCGACCACTCCTATAATTCACCCCTCCACTTT; CDR3aa: CASSRGGFDHSYNSPLHF
d_gene: .; j_gene: TRBJ1-3; abundance: .; v_gene: TRBV9; CDR3nt: TGTGCCAGCAGCGTACGGGGGTCTTCTGGAAACACCATATATTTT; CDR3aa: CASSVRGSSGNTIYF
d_gene: TRBD2; j_gene: TRBJ2-7; abundance: .; v_gene: TRBV27; CDR3nt: TGTGCCAGCAGTCGCGGGGGACCCTCTGCCTACGAGCAGTACTTC; CDR3aa: CASSRGGPSAYEQYF
d_gene: TRBD2; j_gene: TRBJ2-3; abundance: .; v_gene: TRBV5-6; CDR3nt: TGTGCCAGCAGCTTGGTGGGGGGACTAGCGGGAAACACAGATACGCAGTATTTT; CDR3aa: CASSLVGGLAGNTDTQYF
d_gene: .; j_gene: TRBJ2-2; abundance: .; v_gene: TRBV10-3; CDR3nt: TGTGCCATCAGTGAGCCCTTGGGGGAGCTGTTTTTT; CDR3aa: CAISEPLGELFF
d_gene: .; j_gene: TRBJ1-3; abundance: .; v_gene: TRBV29-1; CDR3nt: TGCAGCGTTGAATTTGCAGGGGTAGACCGGGACACCATATATTTT; CDR3aa: CSVEFAGVDRDTIYF
d_gene: .; j_gene: TRBJ1-2; abundance: .; v_gene: TRBV19; CDR3nt: TGTGCCAGTAGGGCATACGCGGGAAACTATGGCTACACCTTC; CDR3aa: CASRAYAGNYGYTF
d_gene: .; j_gene: TRBJ1-1; abundance: .; v_gene: TRBV5-1; CDR3nt: TGCGCCAGCAGCCGGGGACAGAACACTGAAGCTTTCTTT; CDR3aa: CASSRGQNTEAFF
d_gene: .; j_gene: TRBJ1-1; abundance: .; v_gene: TRBV6-5; CDR3nt: TGTGCCAGCAGTTACTCGAACAAGGGTGCCACTGAAGCTTTCTTT; CDR3aa: CASSYSNKGATEAFF
d_gene: .; j_gene: TRBJ1-5; abundance: once; v_gene: TRBV12-3/TRBV12-4; CDR3nt: TGTGCCAGCAGTTTAGCCCGAGACCAGCCCCAGCATTTT; CDR3aa: CASSLARDQPQHF
d_gene: TRBD1; j_gene: TRBJ1-2; abundance: .; v_gene: TRBV4-2; CDR3nt: TGTGCCAGCAGCCAAGGTCTTACAGGGGGAACAGTGAACTATGGCTACACCTTC; CDR3aa: CASSQGLTGGTVNYGYTF
d_gene: .; j_gene: TRBJ1-1; abundance: .; v_gene: TRBV6-1; CDR3nt: TGTGCCAGCAGGGAAGGACTCATGAACACTGAAGCTTTCTTT; CDR3aa: CASREGLMNTEAFF
d_gene: .; j_gene: TRBJ1-2; abundance: .; v_gene: TRBV2; CDR3nt: TGTGCCAGCGGGGGCAATATCAACTATGGCTACACCTTC; CDR3aa: CASGGNINYGYTF
d_gene: .; j_gene: TRBJ1-4; abundance: .; v_gene: TRBV19; CDR3nt: TGTGCCAGTAGTACCAGGGGTAATGAAAAACTGTTTTTT; CDR3aa: CASSTRGNEKLFF
d_gene: .; j_gene: TRBJ2-7; abundance: .; v_gene: TRBV9; CDR3nt: TGTGCCAGCAGCCCCAGTAGTGGTTTCTACGAGCAGTACTTC; CDR3aa: CASSPSSGFYEQYF
d_gene: .; j_gene: TRBJ1-6; abundance: .; v_gene: TRBV6-4; CDR3nt: TGTGCCAGCAGTGACAGGGTAGGATCACCCCTCCACTTT; CDR3aa: CASSDRVGSPLHF
d_gene: .; j_gene: TRBJ2-7; abundance: once; v_gene: TRBV30; CDR3nt: TGTGCCTGGAGTGTAGGGCAGGGCTACGAGCAGTACTTC; CDR3aa: CAWSVGQGYEQYF